This T cell receptor (beta chain) was observed in a study of Ad26.COV2.S vaccination and SARS-CoV-2 variants (dated by TCRdb to the early 2020s). Regarding the study in general: Vaccine-arm donors were drawn from COV1001, a multicentre, randomized, double-blind, placebo-controlled phase I-IIa trial of Ad26.COV2.S in healthy adults. Dosing of Ad26.COV2.S was intramuscular, at either 5x10^10 or 1x10^11 viral particles, delivered as one shot or as two shots spaced 56 days apart. TCRbeta repertoire sequencing was used to assess the specificity and breadth of SARS-CoV-2-reactive T cell receptors after Ad26.COV2.S vaccination. The TCR-sequenced set comprised around 30 samples: some 20 Ad26.COV2.S vaccine recipients, 5 placebo recipients and 8 SARS-CoV-2 convalescent individuals. Trial participants were randomized into five groups of five, in which low-dose or high-dose Ad26.COV2.S was given once or twice, or placebo was given on both occasions. Investigators remained blinded to trial group allocation during experiments and outcome assessment.

About this clone: No antigen is known for it. No much larger clone is present one base from it, and per-base qualities are unavailable.

The treatment or condition label, as the study defines it: some 20 received Ad26.COV2.S at low or high dose, single or two shots; about 5 received placebo; per-sample allocation not given. For vaccine and placebo recipients, repertoires were sequenced using samples collected on day 63 after the first injection. Between 29 July and 7 August 2020, Cohort 1b enrolled some 25 adults aged 18-55 years at one site in Boston, USA. Ad26.COV2.S consisted of a replication-incompetent adenovirus type 26 vector by which a prefusion-stabilized SARS-CoV-2 spike protein from the original Wuhan strain was expressed. What the work shows at the level of the full study, not this receptor alone: The study was not powered for comparison of responses between vaccine doses or regimens. After vaccination, substantial breadth of spike-specific CD8+ and CD4+ T cell responses was reported. Higher spike-specific TCR breadth was observed in Ad26.COV2.S recipients than in placebo recipients (P = 0.0014). Comparable non-spike TCR breadth was observed between vaccine and placebo recipients, consistent with only spike being contained in the vaccine. It was noted by the authors that total T cell responses may have been underestimated by the TCR breadth and depth analyses.

The immunoSEQ Assay was used to sequence TCRbeta CDR3 regions. After extraction, genomic DNA underwent amplification by bias-controlled multiplex PCR, followed by high-throughput sequencing. As for how the authors treated the data: Collapsing and filtering of sequences were performed to quantify the absolute abundance of each unique TCRbeta CDR3 region. Usable DNA was measured by amplifying reference genes present in all nucleated cells, and TCRbeta template counts were normalized to that usable DNA to estimate T cell fraction. Repertoire TCRs were annotated as SARS-CoV-2-specific when V gene, CDR3 amino acid sequence and J gene were exactly matched to a known reactive TCR set. The reference SARS-CoV-2 TCR set was derived from MIRA and filtered for enrichment in COVID-19-positive ImmuneCODE repertoires, a step that removed public or cross-reactive TCRs. Using the MIRA antigens, annotated TCRs were further analysed by specific ORF or by position within an ORF. Breadth was defined as annotated unique rearrangements over total unique productive rearrangements; depth was the summed frequency of those rearrangements. Group comparisons of TCR breadth used two-sided Wilcoxon rank-sum tests. TCRdb's version of the immuneACCESS table is confined to in-frame rearrangements and falls short of the full clone set. An unresolved V gene accounts for under half of the shortfall where checked; the remainder is of unknown origin. The DNA was the basis for D and trimming; V, J and clone size are from that table. For this sample there are 430,000 or so clones; approximately 92% appear just once. The ten largest clones take up 9% to 15% of the sample.

Here V drops 5 bases and J drops 1 base, and the junction holds 7 bases not matched to any gene. Measured from the cysteine to the phenylalanine, the CDR3 is 16 residues long. Just the 48-base CDR3 DNA is kept, in frame starting at base 1. CDR1 and CDR2 are read off the germline V gene as SNHLY and FYNNEI. Material: peripheral blood, obtained in a trial of Ad26.COV2.S vaccine versus placebo. This receptor was obtained from a person aged 18-65 years who received the Ad26.COV2.S COVID-19 vaccine or a placebo. The chain couples TRBV2 to TRBJ2-7, and TRBD2 aligns with 11 junction nucleotides. DNA sequence: TGTGCCAGCAGTCCCCAACTAGCGGGAGTATCCTACGAGCAGTACTTC. Its coded protein is CASSPQLAGVSYEQYF.